This T cell receptor beta chain was documented in a study of beta chain features in type 1 diabetes. As for the study in general: Healthy donors resembled patients in age, gender and cell yields.

Germline lookup yields CDR1 MDHEN and CDR2 SYDVKM. V lost 3 bases and J 13 bases, leaving 16 bases between the germline ends. CDR3 length: 13 amino acids. Study-wide results and limits: Among patients with Type 1 diabetes, TCRB CDR3s were moderately but significantly shorter in every one of the four CD4+ subsets. Although PCR might favor shorter templates, it would do so equally in patients and controls. A cDNA-based sequencing approach could over-represent cells with high TCR expression.

On this clone: The antigen is not known.

Expressed TCRB transcripts were sequenced, since all the RNA that had been isolated was reverse transcribed. Using immunoSEQ multiplex PCR, the repertoire was profiled, and TCRdb retains in-frame clones only, with some absent. Altogether around 150,000 clones are present, roughly 63% being singletons, with the ten largest covering roughly 0.089%. The sequence was collected from a man between 25 and 39 years old with type 1 diabetes. Input material: naive CD4+ T cells from blood. V and J are TRBV28 and TRBJ1-5; D uncertain. CDR3 sequence: CASSFGGRLGQHF. CDR3 in DNA: TGTGCCAGCAGTTTTGGAGGTCGCCTTGGGCAGCATTTT.